This T cell receptor (beta chain) was sequenced in a study of T cells after yellow fever vaccination. Study-wide points: Most clones from primary vaccination were detected again post-booster (approximately 96% CD4, around 88% CD8). Only a minor proportion of clonotypes was detected across both CD4 and CD8 compartments.

Looked up from germline, CDR1 is LGHNA and CDR2 is YSLEER. This CDR3 is 13 amino acids long. The V end was cut by 4 bases, the J end by 6 bases, with 11 bases between. Of note for this clonotype: Its antigen is as yet unknown. This sequence may be a read error, since a much larger clone differs from it by one base.

Universal primer sites and UMIs were introduced during 5'RACE template-switching synthesis of TCR cDNA. TCRdb independently ran MiXCR on the 5' RACE reads; one entry per CDR3 protein. The profile shows approximately 120,000 distinct CDR3 sequences, around 7.4% of them singletons. This specimen consisted of CD4+ T cells sorted from PBMCs, obtained less than 11 days after the first yellow fever vaccination. The V gene is TRBV4-3, the J gene TRBJ2-3; D remains ambiguous. This sequence originates from a man between 18 and 35 years old who received the YFV17D yellow fever vaccine. The CDR3 region is CASSPEQSDTQYF. CDR3 nucleotides: TGCGCCAGCAGCCCTGAACAGAGTGATACGCAGTATTTT.